This T cell receptor (beta chain) was obtained from a study of CD8+ T cells in alopecia areata. Researchers sorted pooled cutaneous lymph node cells on the basis of CD4, CD8alpha, NKG2D, NKG2ACE and other markers. This clone showed up just a few times. Its specificity is unknown. The genes and germline here are from mouse. The CDR3 goes on 4 residues after the read ends, and that part is filled in from the germline J gene. TCR sequencing used cDNA made by reverse transcription of extracted RNA. Libraries were prepared by immunoSEQ multiplex PCR; TCRdb keeps only in-frame clonotypes and omits some of them. The sample was found to contain approximately 300,000 clones, and every one recurs. Whole-study findings and limits: Especially in alopecia totalis/universalis, lesional scalp showed greater clonality than normal scalp did. Among the cells sequenced in scalp samples are also the resident alphabeta T cells of normal skin.

The CDR3 sequence is 16 residues long. Germline CDR1 is NSHNY and CDR2 is SYGAGN. V dropped 4 bases and J dropped 0; count of bases not matched to a gene: 5. This TCR came from a C3H/HeJ mouse with alopecia areata. The strain's MHC type: H2-k. V and J are TRBV13-1 and TRBJ2-3, with 10 bases that match TRBD2. The source material was CD4+ T cells sorted from a lymph node. The CDR3 bases that were read are TGTGCCAGCAGTTTAGGGACTGGGGCTAGTGCAGAA. This sequence encodes CASSLGTGASAE. The entire CDR3 sequence reads CASSLGTGASAETLYF.